The entry below gives a single T cell receptor (beta chain) sequence along with its context. This sample was included in a study of blood T cell repertoires in COVID-19. The CDR3 has 13 residues. Germline assignment: CDR1 MNHEY and CDR2 SVGAGI. Trimming cost V 2 bases and J 9 bases, with 8 bases left between them. Repertoires were generated with immunoSEQ multiplex PCR, while TCRdb's copy carries only in-frame clones and drops some. The sample shows about 440,000 clones, 85% to 90% of them seen only once. The chain carries TRBV6-5 and TRBJ1-6; D is unclear. The specimen sequenced was peripheral blood. The TCR originated in a woman in her 30s with acute or convalescent COVID-19. The CDR3 sequence is CASSYRDTSPLHF. CDR3 DNA sequence: TGTGCCAGCAGTTACCGTGACACTTCACCCCTCCACTTT.